This TCR beta chain was observed in a study of T cell repertoires and HLA-DP antigens. Study in general: Alloreactive CD4+ T cells targeted HLA-DP on transduced HeLa. Average DNA input: around 220 ng for CD137+CD4+ sorts, 1,200 ng pre-culture.

CDR3 length equals 16 residues. V gave up 6 bases and J gave up 2 bases, with 17 bases separating them. Germline V gene lookup returns CDR1 LNHDA and CDR2 SQIVND (reference sequence). A note on this clone: The antigen is unknown.

The PCR primers covered 54 TRBV and 13 TRBJ segments. Deep-resolution sequencing targeted under 250,000 T cell genomes in pre-culture CD4+ samples. Assay used: immunoSEQ multiplex PCR; TCRdb lists only in-frame clones, some missing. The sample has approximately 89,000 clones, about 89% seen once. The chain uses TRBV19 and TRBJ1-5; D not certain. Sequencing was carried out using CD4+ T cells from PBMCs. The receptor's source is a man aged 50 or older in good health and CMV-seronegative. CDR3 in amino acids: CASSRGRPSGNQPQHF. CDR3 bases: TGTGCCAGTAGCCGGGGAAGGCCCTCAGGCAATCAGCCCCAGCATTTT.